Presented here are 9 T cell receptor beta chains from one specimen sequenced in a study of tumor and adjacent non-tumor tissue in lung cancer. Three rounds of nested PCR, following a modified ARM-PCR protocol, produced the TCRbeta library. MiXCR, applied by TCRdb to the multiplex PCR reads, yields one record per CDR3 protein. The sample records 60,000 to 65,000 distinct CDR3 sequences, roughly two thirds being singletons. RNA was extracted from bulk tissue without any cell sorting. This non-tumor lung sample came from over 3 cm beyond the tumor edge. The sequenced sample consisted of distant non-tumor lung tissue. These receptors were collected from a man aged 70 or older with non-small cell lung cancer.

Points on this clonotype: This may be a read error: a much more frequent sequence differs by one nucleotide. No conserved phenylalanine or tryptophan ends this CDR3, so it is likely a read error. The chain has TRBV12-3 or TRBV12-4 and TRBJ2-2, with no clear D. The CDR3 consists of 12 residues. V was clipped by 3 bases and J by 6 bases, with 5 bases between them. The CDR3 region has the DNA TGTGCCAGCAGTTTTCAGGCCGGGGAGCTGTTTTCT. It codes for CASSFQAGELFS.

On this clonotype itself: The junction does not match germline at one end; this may be a read error. V is TRBV19 and J is TRBJ2-3, with 9 bases fitting TRBD1. Germline V gene data show CDR1 as LNHDA and CDR2 as SQIVND (reference sequence). The CDR3 consists of 15 residues. The CDR3 DNA reads as TGTGCCAGTAAAAGGGGACAGGGTCTGACAGGTACGCAGTATTTT. It codes for CASKRGQGLTGTQYF.

In the case of this clonotype: At one of its ends the junction is not consistent with the germline gene, which may arise from a read error. The chain links TRBV7-8 to TRBJ2-7; 9 nucleotides line up with TRBD2. Germline-derived CDR1 and CDR2 are SGHVS and FQNEAQ. The CDR3 totals 16 residues. CDR3 region: CASSLGLAASSYVQYF. For the CDR3, the DNA is TGTGCCAGCAGCTTAGGACTAGCGGCATCCTCCTACGTGCAGTACTTC.

This chain uses TRBV5-4 with TRBJ2-7, with D unresolved. Germline V CDR1 and CDR2: SGHNT, YYREEE (reference sequence). This CDR3 has 14 residues. V was trimmed by 4 bases and J by 1 base, leaving 12 bases between them. This CDR3 reads CASSPDGGSYEQYF. The CDR3 bases are TGTGCCAGCAGCCCGGACGGCGGATCCTACGAGCAGTACTTC.

Note on this clonotype: This clone may be a read error of a much larger clone one base away. The chain joins TRBV29-1 to TRBJ2-1; D remains ambiguous. The CDR3 is 13 amino acids. Trimming cost V 3 bases and J 9 bases, with 15 bases left between them. Germline assignment: CDR1 SQVTM and CDR2 ANQGSEA. CDR3 bases: TGCAGCGTTGACGGAGTGGCCGGAATTGAGCAGTTCTTC. This codes for CSVDGVAGIEQFF.

Comment on this clonotype: A single base separates this from a much larger clone, so it may be a read error. V is TRBV5-1 and J is TRBJ2-7; 7 bases line up with TRBD2. J gave up 9 bases and V 0 bases, and 15 bases lay outside the gene matches. This CDR3 is built from 16 residues. From germline, CDR1 is SGHRS and CDR2 YFSETQ. In DNA form, the CDR3 reads TGCGCCAGCAGCTTGGAGGGCGGCGGGGGAGATCTGGGGCAGTACTTC. This codes for CASSLEGGGGDLGQYF.

On this clonotype: The junction differs from germline at one of its ends, possibly a read error. The rearrangement uses TRBV28 and TRBJ2-7; tentatively, D is TRBD2 (5 bases). The CDR3 runs to 12 residues. The germline gives CDR1 MDHEN, CDR2 SYDVKM. DNA of the CDR3: TGTACCAGCAGTTTCAGGACTCGGGAGCAGTACTTC. Amino acids: CTSSFRTREQYF.

This clonotype was picked up many times. The chain links TRBV4-1 to TRBJ2-7; D is possibly TRBD2 (5 bases). V shed 0 bases and J shed 0 bases, with 15 bases lying between them. Looked up from germline, CDR1 is MGHRA and CDR2 is YSYEKL. CDR3 length equals 17 residues. The CDR3 loop reads CASSQDVGETFSYEQYF. CDR3 nucleotide sequence: TGCGCCAGCAGCCAAGATGTTGGGGAGACCTTCTCCTACGAGCAGTACTTC.

Turning to this clonotype: A junction end diverges from the germline sequence, so it may reflect a read error. V is TRBV11-2 and J is TRBJ2-3, with D hard to call. CDR1 SGHAT and CDR2 FQNNGV come from the germline V gene. The CDR3 loop spans 17 amino acids. The CDR3 DNA is TGTGCCAACAGCTTAGAAATGGGAAGGGATAGAACAGATACGCAGTATTTT. This translates into CANSLEMGRDRTDTQYF.